These 30 T cell receptor beta chains were sequenced from one sample in a study of cytomegalovirus exposure and HLA in healthy donors. Method: immunoSEQ multiplex PCR; TCRdb's copy keeps in-frame clones and lacks some. Of about 170,000 clones listed, 85% to 90% are singletons. The material sequenced was PBMCs. These receptors all stem from a woman aged 25 to 45 in good health and CMV-seronegative.

This chain uses TRBV9 with TRBJ1-2; 10 bases match TRBD1. The CDR3 totals 16 residues. Germline assignment: CDR1 SGDLS and CDR2 YYNGEE. V lost 3 bases to trimming and J lost 4 bases; unmatched junction nucleotides: 9. CDR3 loop: CASSGLNRDRGYGYTF. In DNA, the CDR3 is TGTGCCAGCAGCGGATTGAACAGGGACAGGGGCTATGGCTACACCTTC.

This rearrangement joins TRBV19 to TRBJ1-1, with a possible D match to TRBD1 (6 bases). Germline lookup yields CDR1 LNHDA and CDR2 SQIVND (reference sequence). V was trimmed by 3 bases and J by 9 bases, leaving 14 bases between them. The CDR3 consists of 13 residues. Here the CDR3 DNA reads TGTGCCAGTAGTATCGCCACGGGACAAAAAGCTTTCTTT. Protein product: CASSIATGQKAFF.

This chain links TRBV7-6 with TRBJ2-1; 9 bases align to TRBD1. The CDR3 runs to 12 residues. Germline-derived CDR1 and CDR2 are SGHVS and FNYEAQ. J lost 10 bases, V lost 5 bases, and 3 bases had no gene match. CDR3 bases: TGTGCCAGCAGCCAAGGGACAGGGGAGCAGTTCTTC. Translating it yields CASSQGTGEQFF. The full variable domain, with the rest looked up from reference TRBV7-6 and TRBJ2-1, is GAGVSQSPRYKVTKRGQDVALRCDPISGHVSLYWYRQALGQGPEFLTYFNYEAQQDKSGLPNDRFSAERPEGSISTLTIQRTEQRDSAMYRCASSQGTGEQFFGPGTRLTVL.

The V call is TRBV5-1, the J call TRBJ2-7, with D perhaps TRBD1 (6 bases). The CDR3 has 14 residues. Trimming took 2 bases from V and 3 from J, leaving 12 bases between them. The germline gives CDR1 SGHRS, CDR2 YFSETQ. CDR3 bases: TGCGCCAGCAGCTTATCTCCAGGGGACTACGAGCAGTACTTC. The encoded protein is CASSLSPGDYEQYF.

This sequence joins TRBV5-1 and TRBJ2-2; possible D gene TRBD1, 6 bases. The CDR3 contains 17 residues. Germline loops: CDR1 SGHRS, CDR2 YFSETQ. V lost 4 bases and J 6 bases, leaving 22 bases between the germline ends. CDR3 sequence: CASSGVDTGNRAGELFF. CDR3 DNA sequence: TGCGCCAGCAGCGGCGTAGATACAGGGAATCGAGCCGGGGAGCTGTTTTTT.

V gene TRBV5-1 combines with J gene TRBJ2-3, with a possible D match to TRBD2 (7 bases). From germline, CDR1 is SGHRS and CDR2 YFSETQ. This CDR3 region has 15 residues. Trimming took off 0 bases at V and 2 bases at J, with 10 bases between the two ends. CDR3 in amino acids: CASSLARGPTDTQYF. CDR3 nucleotides: TGCGCCAGCAGCTTGGCGCGGGGGCCCACAGATACGCAGTATTTT.

This chain connects TRBV5-1 to TRBJ1-6, with 11 bases lining up with TRBD1. CDR1 and CDR2 from the germline V gene are SGHRS and YFSETQ. V shed 5 bases, J shed 8 bases, and the junction held 9 bases outside the gene matches. This CDR3 has 16 residues. The DNA for the CDR3 is TGCGCCAGCAGACTATCCCCGGGACAGGGGGATTCACCCCTCCACTTT. It is translated as CASRLSPGQGDSPLHF.

This clone has only one observation. V is TRBV27 and J is TRBJ2-1; 9 nucleotides match TRBD2. Germline CDR1 is MNHEY and CDR2 is SMNVEV (reference sequence). This CDR3 region has 19 residues. V lost 5 bases and J lost 3; bases outside the gene matches: 17. The CDR3 protein is CASSVPGLAERGRYNEQFF. As DNA, the CDR3 is TGTGCCAGCAGTGTCCCGGGACTAGCAGAGCGGGGGCGCTACAATGAGCAGTTCTTC.

This chain connects TRBV19 to TRBJ1-4; 10 nucleotides line up with TRBD1. The CDR3 runs to 15 residues. V trimming: 6 bases; J trimming: 7 bases; junction bases outside the gene matches: 8. CDR1 and CDR2 from the germline V gene are LNHDA and SQIVND (reference sequence). The DNA of the CDR3 is TGTGCCAGTAGGCAGGGGGACAGGGGAGGTGAAAAACTGTTTTTT. Its protein is CASRQGDRGGEKLFF. Looking up the rest from reference TRBV19 and TRBJ1-4 gives the full variable domain: DGGITQSPKYLFRKEGQNVTLSCEQNLNHDAMYWYRQDPGQGLRLIYYSQIVNDFQKGDIAEGYSVSREKKESFPLTVTSAQKNPTAFYLCASRQGDRGGEKLFFGSGTQLSVL.

The chain uses TRBV19 and TRBJ1-5, with 7 bases fitting TRBD1. CDR1 and CDR2 (germline): LNHDA, SQIVND (reference sequence). The ends lost 1 base at V and 4 bases at J; junction bases unmatched: 4. This CDR3 spans 15 amino acids. For the CDR3, the DNA is TGTGCCAGTAGTATAGGATCCAGGGGGAATCAGCCCCAGCATTTT. Translated, it gives CASSIGSRGNQPQHF.

The chain employs TRBV11-2 and TRBJ1-2; 7 bases are shared with TRBD1. After removal of 5 bases from V and 0 bases from J, the junction contained 9 bases not matched to a gene. Germline CDR1 reads SGHAT; CDR2 reads FQNNGV. The CDR3 consists of 16 residues. The CDR3 region has the DNA TGTGCCAGCAGCCCTCGGTGGGACAGTGCTAACTATGGCTACACCTTC. Encoded protein: CASSPRWDSANYGYTF.

The chain combines TRBV27 with TRBJ1-4; perhaps TRBD1 as D (5 bases). The CDR3 loop spans 14 amino acids. Germline values: CDR1 MNHEY, CDR2 SMNVEV (reference sequence). V was shortened by 6 bases and J by 7 bases, with 15 bases between the two germline ends. CDR3 protein: CASSVGGVIEKLFF. CDR3 bases: TGTGCCAGCAGCGTCGGGGGGGTTATTGAAAAACTGTTTTTT.

V and J are TRBV14 and TRBJ2-2; D perhaps matches TRBD2 (6 bases). The CDR3 runs to 18 residues. From germline, CDR1 is SGHDN and CDR2 FVKESK. The V end lost 4 bases, the J end lost 6 bases, and 24 bases lay between the germline ends. Here the CDR3 reads CASSPRGGASSIAGELFF. DNA for the CDR3: TGTGCCAGCAGCCCCCGAGGCGGGGCCTCGTCTATAGCCGGGGAGCTGTTTTTT.

The rearrangement links TRBV7-2 to TRBJ1-2, with 9 bases aligning to TRBD1. This CDR3 contains 16 residues. Germline V CDR1 and CDR2: SGHTA, FQGNSA. V lost 7 bases, J lost 0 bases, and 9 bases stayed unmatched. CDR3 loop: CASTFIGTGSNYGYTF. In DNA form, the CDR3 reads TGTGCCAGCACCTTTATCGGGACAGGGTCTAACTATGGCTACACCTTC.

J is TRBJ2-7 and V is TRBV10-3, with 9 bases that match TRBD1. From germline, CDR1 is ENHRY and CDR2 SYGVKD. The CDR3 loop spans 14 amino acids. Trimming at V came to 4 bases and at J to 5 bases, leaving 6 bases not matched to a gene. The CDR3 reads CAISVGTGTHEQYF. The CDR3 DNA sequence: TGTGCCATCAGTGTCGGGACAGGGACCCACGAGCAGTACTTC.

The V call is TRBV5-1, the J call TRBJ1-2, with 7 bases matching TRBD1. With V trimmed by 0 bases and J by 4 bases, 6 bases remained unmatched. This CDR3 comprises 15 residues. Germline values: CDR1 SGHRS, CDR2 YFSETQ. The CDR3 here is CASSLGNRGGYGYTF. CDR3 DNA sequence: TGCGCCAGCAGCTTGGGGAACAGGGGCGGCTATGGCTACACCTTC.

The chain carries TRBV10-3 and TRBJ2-1; a weak D match, TRBD2 (5 bases). The CDR3 sequence is 14 residues long. Trimming removed 2 bases at V and 7 bases at J, with 12 bases between. Germline loops: CDR1 ENHRY, CDR2 SYGVKD. The CDR3 DNA follows: TGTGCCATCAGTGAGGGGGAGCTTCTGAATGAGCAGTTCTTC. Its translation is CAISEGELLNEQFF.

CDR3 coding DNA: TGTGCCAGCAGTGAAGTTAGCCATCGAGGTCAGCCCCAGCATTTT. Its translation: CASSEVSHRGQPQHF. The chain joins TRBV2 to TRBJ1-5; no reliable D call. The length of the CDR3 is 15 residues. Trimming cost V 1 base and J 6 bases, with 13 bases left between them. Looked up from germline, CDR1 is SNHLY and CDR2 is FYNNEI.

This rearrangement joins TRBV19 to TRBJ1-5; D is ambiguous. V lost 3 bases and J 2 bases, leaving 11 bases between the germline ends. The CDR3 has 15 amino acids. Germline V gives CDR1 LNHDA, CDR2 SQIVND (reference sequence). CDR3 sequence reads: CASSMTEAGNQPQHF. The DNA for the CDR3 is TGTGCCAGTAGTATGACGGAGGCTGGCAATCAGCCCCAGCATTTT.

V and J are TRBV2 and TRBJ1-6; 9 bases are shared with TRBD1. CDR1 and CDR2 from the germline V gene are SNHLY and FYNNEI. Unmatched junction bases numbered 7, after V lost 8 bases and J lost 8 bases. The CDR3 is made up of 14 amino acids. The CDR3 here is CASQQGARDSPLHF. CDR3 bases: TGTGCCAGCCAACAGGGGGCGAGGGATTCACCCCTCCACTTT.

The chain uses TRBV30 and TRBJ2-1; 12 nucleotides align to TRBD2. Germline values: CDR1 GTSNPN, CDR2 SVGIG (reference sequence). Trimming at V came to 3 bases and at J to 9 bases, leaving 12 bases not matched to a gene. CDR3 length: 16 amino acids. The CDR3 region is CAWSLDLAGGPGEQFF. The CDR3 nucleotides are TGTGCCTGGAGCCTGGATCTAGCGGGGGGGCCGGGTGAGCAGTTCTTC.

The genes are TRBV5-1 and TRBJ2-1; D is perhaps TRBD1 (6 bases). CDR1 and CDR2 (germline): SGHRS, YFSETQ. This CDR3 is 16 amino acids long. The ends were cut back, 4 bases at V and 5 bases at J, with 19 bases in the middle. The CDR3 DNA reads TGCGCCAGCAGCAACCTTCAATACAGGGAAGACAATGAGCAGTTCTTC. It translates to CASSNLQYREDNEQFF.

CDR3 sequence reads: CASSYSTAPGGYGYTF. In DNA form, the CDR3 reads TGTGCCAGCAGTTACTCCACGGCCCCAGGGGGCTATGGCTACACCTTC. The genes are TRBV6-6 and TRBJ1-2; 7 nucleotides align to TRBD1. The germline CDR1 and CDR2 sequences are MNHNY and SVGAGI (reference sequence). This CDR3 spans 16 amino acids. V was pared by 0 bases and J by 4 bases, with 8 bases of the junction left unmatched.

This clone was detected only once. This CDR3 reads CSAGGGPGYTF. The DNA of the CDR3 is TGCAGCGCCGGGGGGGGGCCTGGCTACACCTTC. The chain joins TRBV29-1 to TRBJ1-2; TRBD1 might be the D (6 bases). This CDR3 region has 11 residues. From germline, CDR1 is SQVTM and CDR2 ANQGSEA. The V end was cut by 7 bases, the J end by 7 bases, with 13 bases between.

The chain uses TRBV7-8 and TRBJ1-1; perhaps TRBD1 as D (6 bases). Germline V gene sequence: CDR1 SGHVS, CDR2 FQNEAQ. V lost 5 bases and J 1 base, leaving 14 bases between the germline ends. The CDR3 sequence is 15 residues long. The CDR3 protein is CASSARGGKNTEAFF. In DNA, the CDR3 is TGTGCCAGCAGCGCAAGGGGGGGGAAGAACACTGAAGCTTTCTTT.

The J gene is TRBJ2-1, the V gene TRBV14; 7 bases are shared with TRBD2. This CDR3 spans 15 amino acids. Germline assignment: CDR1 SGHDN and CDR2 FVKESK. Losses at the gene ends were 4 bases for V and 9 bases for J; bases not matched to a gene: 12. The chain's CDR3 is CASSPELRVAGEQFF. CDR3 bases: TGTGCCAGCAGCCCCGAATTAAGAGTAGCGGGTGAGCAGTTCTTC.

In its sample, this clone was seen once. The chain uses TRBV4-1 and TRBJ2-6, with 9 bases lining up with TRBD2. J was trimmed by 0 bases and V by 2 bases; bases with no gene match: 5. The germline CDR1 and CDR2 sequences are MGHRA and YSYEKL. This CDR3 region has 18 residues. In DNA form, the CDR3 reads TGCGCCAGCAGCCAAACGACTAGCGGCGGCTCTGGGGCCAACGTCCTGACTTTC. It encodes CASSQTTSGGSGANVLTF.

V is TRBV19 and J is TRBJ1-5; TRBD1 aligns across 7 bases. The CDR3 is 13 residues long. V lost 7 bases, J lost 5 bases, and 5 bases stayed unmatched. CDR1 and CDR2 (germline): LNHDA, SQIVND (reference sequence). CDR3 coding DNA: TGTGCCAGTAATACCGGGACAGATCAGCCCCAGCATTTT. Its translation: CASNTGTDQPQHF.

The chain employs TRBV2 and TRBJ2-2; 13 bases are a match to TRBD2. Germline V gene data show CDR1 as SNHLY and CDR2 as FYNNEI. The CDR3 totals 17 residues. The ends lost 4 bases at V and 9 bases at J; junction bases unmatched: 11. The CDR3 DNA reads as TGTGCCAGCAGTGGACAAGGACTAGCGGGGGACTCGTGGGAGCTGTTTTTT. Amino acid sequence: CASSGQGLAGDSWELFF.

V gene TRBV4-3 combines with J gene TRBJ2-5; D call uncertain. CDR3 length: 14 amino acids. Trimming took off 4 bases at V and 1 base at J, with 10 bases between the two ends. From germline, CDR1 is LGHNA and CDR2 YSLEER. The DNA for the CDR3 is TGCGCCAGCAGCCCCCTGAGGTTCCAAGAGACCCAGTACTTC. As protein: CASSPLRFQETQYF.